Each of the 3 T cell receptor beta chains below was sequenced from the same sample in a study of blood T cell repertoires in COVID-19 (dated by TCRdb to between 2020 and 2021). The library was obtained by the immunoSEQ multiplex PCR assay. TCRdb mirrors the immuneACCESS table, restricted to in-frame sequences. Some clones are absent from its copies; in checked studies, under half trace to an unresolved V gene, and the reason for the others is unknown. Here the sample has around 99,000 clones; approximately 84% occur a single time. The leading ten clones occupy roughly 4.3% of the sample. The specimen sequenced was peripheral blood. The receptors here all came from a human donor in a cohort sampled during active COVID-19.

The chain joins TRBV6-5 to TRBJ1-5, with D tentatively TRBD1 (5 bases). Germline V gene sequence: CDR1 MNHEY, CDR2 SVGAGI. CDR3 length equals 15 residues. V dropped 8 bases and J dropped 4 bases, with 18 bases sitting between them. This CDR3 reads CASQPREGRNQPQHF. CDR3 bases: TGTGCCAGCCAACCTCGGGAGGGGCGAAATCAGCCCCAGCATTTT.

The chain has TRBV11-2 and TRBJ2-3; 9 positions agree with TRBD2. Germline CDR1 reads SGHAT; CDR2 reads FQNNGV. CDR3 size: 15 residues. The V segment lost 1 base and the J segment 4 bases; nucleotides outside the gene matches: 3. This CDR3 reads CASSLVSGSADTQYF. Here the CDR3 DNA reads TGTGCCAGCAGCTTAGTTAGCGGGAGCGCAGATACGCAGTATTTT. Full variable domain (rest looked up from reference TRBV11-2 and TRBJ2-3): EAGVAQSPRYKIIEKRQSVAFWCNPISGHATLYWYQQILGQGPKLLIQFQNNGVVDDSQLPKDRFSAERLKGVDSTLKIQPAKLEDSAVYLCASSLVSGSADTQYFGPGTRLTVL.

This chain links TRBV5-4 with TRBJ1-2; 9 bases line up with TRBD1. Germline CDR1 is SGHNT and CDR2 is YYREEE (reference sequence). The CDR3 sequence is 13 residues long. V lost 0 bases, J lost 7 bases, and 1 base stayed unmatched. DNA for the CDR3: TGTGCCAGCAGCTTGGTGACAGGGGGTGGCTACACCTTC. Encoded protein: CASSLVTGGGYTF.